A single sample gave rise to the 5 T cell receptor beta chains below, sequenced in a study of spatial heterogeneity in lung cancer. The time point: sample taken at primary tumor resection. TCRdb re-called the 5' RACE reads through MiXCR, storing one row per CDR3 protein. The sample yields nearly 80,000 distinct CDR3 sequences, 8% seen once. This specimen consisted of PBMCs, obtained at surgery. These receptors all come from a male donor with early-stage non-small cell lung cancer.

This clonotype was seen at least ten times. The chain couples TRBV7-3 to TRBJ2-2; D uncertain. V was clipped by 5 bases and J by 6 bases, with 16 bases between them. CDR3 length equals 15 residues. Germline CDR1 is SGHTA and CDR2 is FQGTGA. The CDR3 DNA reads as TGTGCCAGCAGCCGGGCTTTCGGAAGCGCCGGGGAGCTGTTTTTT. Protein: CASSRAFGSAGELFF.

This clonotype was seen a handful of times. The chain is built from TRBV9 and TRBJ2-1; TRBD2 aligns across 9 bases. Per germline, CDR1 SGDLS and CDR2 YYNGEE. The CDR3 is 16 residues long. J lost 7 bases, V lost 0 bases, and 8 bases had no gene match. CDR3 nucleotide sequence: TGTGCCAGCAGCGTAGGTCCCAGCGGGGGGCCGAATGAGCAGTTCTTC. Encoded protein: CASSVGPSGGPNEQFF.

The chain uses TRBV7-2 and TRBJ2-1, with 11 bases aligning to TRBD2. Germline CDR1 and CDR2: SGHTA and FQGNSA. The CDR3 consists of 17 residues. V lost 1 base to trimming and J lost 1 base; unmatched junction nucleotides: 3. CDR3 loop: CASSLVSSGGSYNEQFF. The CDR3 region has the DNA TGTGCCAGCAGCTTAGTTTCTAGCGGGGGGTCCTACAATGAGCAGTTCTTC. Based on the CDR3 plus reference TRBV7-2 and TRBJ2-1, the full variable domain is GAGVSQSPSNKVTEKGKDVELRCDPISGHTALYWYRQSLGQGLEFLIYFQGNSAPDKSGLPSDRFSAERTGGSVSTLTIQRTQQEDSAVYLCASSLVSSGGSYNEQFFGPGTRLTVL.

The chain links TRBV3-1 to TRBJ1-1; 7 bases are shared with TRBD1. V lost 4 bases to trimming and J lost 7 bases; unmatched junction nucleotides: 0. Germline V gene data show CDR1 as LGHDT and CDR2 as YNNKEL (reference sequence). The CDR3 is 11 amino acids. The CDR3 nucleotides are TGTGCCAGCAGCCGGGACAGTGAAGCTTTCTTT. Amino acids: CASSRDSEAFF.

This clonotype has ten or more counts. The chain uses TRBV29-1 and TRBJ2-2; 8 nucleotides align to TRBD2. The J segment lost 7 bases and the V segment lost 5 bases, leaving 6 bases of the junction unmatched. The CDR3 extends over 13 amino acids. Germline V gene sequence: CDR1 SQVTM, CDR2 ANQGSEA. The CDR3 reads CSVREGSSGELFF. CDR3 DNA: TGCAGCGTTCGGGAGGGTTCAAGCGGGGAGCTGTTTTTT.